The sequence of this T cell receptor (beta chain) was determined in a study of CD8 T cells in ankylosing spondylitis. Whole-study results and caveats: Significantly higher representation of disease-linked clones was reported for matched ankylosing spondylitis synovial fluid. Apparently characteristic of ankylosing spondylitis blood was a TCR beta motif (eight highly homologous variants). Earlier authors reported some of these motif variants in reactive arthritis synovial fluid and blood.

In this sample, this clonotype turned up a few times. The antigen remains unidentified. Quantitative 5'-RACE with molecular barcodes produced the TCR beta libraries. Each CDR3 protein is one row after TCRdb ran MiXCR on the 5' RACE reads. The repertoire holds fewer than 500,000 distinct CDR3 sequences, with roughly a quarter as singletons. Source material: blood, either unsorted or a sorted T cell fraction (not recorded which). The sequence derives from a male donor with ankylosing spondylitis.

CDR3 in DNA: TGCAGTGCGGGGACAGGGGGTTATGACGAGCAGTACTTC. This gives the protein CSAGTGGYDEQYF. The J gene is TRBJ2-7, the V gene TRBV20-1; TRBD1 agrees at 11 bases. The CDR3 covers 13 residues. CDR1 is DFQATT and CDR2 is SNEGSKA in the germline V gene (reference sequence). J lost 5 bases, V lost 6 bases, and 6 bases had no gene match.